This T cell receptor beta chain appears in the sequencing data of a study of T-cell reconstitution after alpha-beta-depleted transplantation in children. About this clonotype: Its matching antigen is unknown.

Study results and limitations: Several hundred rapidly expanded clones from non-depleted graft cells reportedly supplied alpha-beta T cells about two months post-transplant.

The CDR3 contains 13 residues. The V end was cut by 6 bases, the J end by 2 bases, with 8 bases between. A TCRbeta library incorporating unique molecular identifiers was prepared. TCRdb reanalysed the PCR reads using MiXCR and keeps one entry per CDR3 protein. The sample comprises 610,000 or so distinct CDR3 sequences, 25% to 30% of which are singletons, and around a third rests with the top ten. Source: PBMCs, taken before TCRalphabeta/CD19-depleted stem cell transplant. The chain couples TRBV12-3 or TRBV12-4 to TRBJ2-1; D call uncertain. The receptor's source is a boy less than two years old with Wiskott-Aldrich syndrome, due to receive a stem cell transplant. The CDR3 nucleotides read TGTGCCAGCAGGATAGGGACCTACAATGAGCAGTTCTTC. Protein sequence: CASRIGTYNEQFF.